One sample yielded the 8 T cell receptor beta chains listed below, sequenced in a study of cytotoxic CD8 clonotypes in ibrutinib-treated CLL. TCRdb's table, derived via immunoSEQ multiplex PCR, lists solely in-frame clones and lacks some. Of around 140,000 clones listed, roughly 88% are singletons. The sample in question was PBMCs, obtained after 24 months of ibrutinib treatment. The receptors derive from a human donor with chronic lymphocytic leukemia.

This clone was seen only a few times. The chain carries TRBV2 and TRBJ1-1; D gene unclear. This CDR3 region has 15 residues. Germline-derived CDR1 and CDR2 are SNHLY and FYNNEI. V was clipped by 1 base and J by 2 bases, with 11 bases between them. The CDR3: CASSEVTGRNTEAFF. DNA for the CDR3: TGTGCCAGCAGTGAAGTGACGGGGAGAAACACTGAAGCTTTCTTT.

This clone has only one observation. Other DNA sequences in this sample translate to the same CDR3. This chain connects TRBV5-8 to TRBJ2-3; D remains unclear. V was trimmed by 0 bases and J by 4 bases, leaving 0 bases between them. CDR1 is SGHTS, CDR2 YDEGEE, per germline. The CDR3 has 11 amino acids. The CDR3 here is CASSLADTQYF. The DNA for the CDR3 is TGTGCCAGCAGCTTGGCAGATACGCAGTATTTT.

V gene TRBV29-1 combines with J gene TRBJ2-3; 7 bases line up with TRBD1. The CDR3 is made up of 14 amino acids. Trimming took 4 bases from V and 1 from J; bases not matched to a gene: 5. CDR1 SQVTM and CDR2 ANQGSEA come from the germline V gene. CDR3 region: CSVAGQPGTDTQYF. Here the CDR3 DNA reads TGCAGCGTTGCGGGACAGCCAGGCACAGATACGCAGTATTTT.

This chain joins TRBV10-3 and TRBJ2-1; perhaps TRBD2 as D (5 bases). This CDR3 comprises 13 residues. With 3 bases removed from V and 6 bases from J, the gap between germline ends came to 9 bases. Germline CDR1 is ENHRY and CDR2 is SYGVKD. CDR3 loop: CAISEERANEQFF. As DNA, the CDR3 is TGTGCCATCAGTGAAGAGAGGGCCAATGAGCAGTTCTTC.

CDR3 residues: CASSLSRNTEAFF. CDR3 bases: TGTGCCAGCAGCTTAAGTCGGAACACTGAAGCTTTCTTT. The gene calls are TRBV7-3 and TRBJ1-1, with unresolved D. The V gene's germline CDR1 is SGHTA and CDR2 FQGTGA. V was cut by 1 base and J by 1 base, with 4 bases left in between. This CDR3 comprises 13 residues.

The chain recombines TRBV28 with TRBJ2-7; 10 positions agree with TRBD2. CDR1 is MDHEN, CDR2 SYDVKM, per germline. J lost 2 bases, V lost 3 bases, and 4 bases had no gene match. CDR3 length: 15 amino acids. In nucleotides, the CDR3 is TGTGCCAGCAGTTTTAGCGGGAGGACAACCTACGAGCAGTACTTC. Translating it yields CASSFSGRTTYEQYF.

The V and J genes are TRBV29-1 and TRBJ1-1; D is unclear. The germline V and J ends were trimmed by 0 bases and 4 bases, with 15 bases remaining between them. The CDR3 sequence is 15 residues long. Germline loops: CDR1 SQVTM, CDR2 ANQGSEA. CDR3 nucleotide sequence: TGCAGCGTTGAAGATACCGGAAGGAAGAGCACTGAAGCTTTCTTT. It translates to CSVEDTGRKSTEAFF.

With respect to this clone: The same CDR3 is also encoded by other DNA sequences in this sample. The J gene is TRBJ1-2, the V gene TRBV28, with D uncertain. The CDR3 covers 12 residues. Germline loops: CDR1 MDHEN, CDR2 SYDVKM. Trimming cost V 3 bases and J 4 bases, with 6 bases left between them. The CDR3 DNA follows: TGTGCCAGCAGTTTTAAAGGCTATGGCTACACCTTC. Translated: CASSFKGYGYTF.